The 25 T cell receptor beta chains reported below all come from one sample, sequenced in a study of blood T cell repertoires in COVID-19. Profiling relied on immunoSEQ multiplex PCR, and the TCRdb table lists in-frame clones only, not all of them. Here the sample spans several thousand clones, more than 70% being singletons. The sequenced sample consisted of peripheral blood. The receptors here all came from a woman between 70 and 85 years old with active COVID-19.

The chain links TRBV5-6 to TRBJ2-7; D possibly corresponds to TRBD1 (6 bases). V shed 5 bases and J shed 6 bases, with 18 bases lying between them. The CDR3 has 14 residues. Per germline, CDR1 SGHDT and CDR2 YYEEEE. In nucleotides, the CDR3 is TGTGCCAGCAGTGCTTCCGGGACAATCGGCGAGCAGTACTTC. It encodes CASSASGTIGEQYF. The full variable domain, its missing parts supplied by reference TRBV5-6 and TRBJ2-7, is DAGVTQSPTHLIKTRGQQVTLRCSPKSGHDTVSWYQQALGQGPQFIFQYYEEEERQRGNFPDRFSGHQFPNYSSELNVNALLLGDSALYLCASSASGTIGEQYFGPGTRLTVT.

This clone was seen more than once but under ten times. This chain links TRBV4-3 with TRBJ1-1; no reliable D call. This CDR3 contains 15 residues. The germline V gene has CDR1 LGHNA and CDR2 YSLEER. Trimming removed 0 bases at V and 1 base at J, with 9 bases between. The CDR3 region has the DNA TGCGCCAGCAGCCAAGAGTGGCAGGCGAACACTGAAGCTTTCTTT. Translation gives CASSQEWQANTEAFF.

This chain connects TRBV11-2 to TRBJ2-2, with a tentative D call TRBD1 (6 bases). The CDR3 runs to 14 residues. V was shortened by 4 bases and J by 6 bases, with 12 bases between the two germline ends. Germline values: CDR1 SGHAT, CDR2 FQNNGV. CDR3 bases: TGTGCCAGCAGCTCCACTTGGGGGCCCGGGGAGCTGTTTTTT. It yields the protein CASSSTWGPGELFF.

The chain combines TRBV19 with TRBJ2-7; TRBD2 is a possible D gene (6 bases). The length of the CDR3 is 13 residues. Per germline, CDR1 LNHDA and CDR2 SQIVND (reference sequence). V was cut by 5 bases and J by 2 bases, with 10 bases left in between. CDR3 DNA sequence: TGTGCCAGTAGTGCGGGATTCACCTACGAGCAGTACTTC. Its protein is CASSAGFTYEQYF.

V and J are TRBV9 and TRBJ1-2; D call uncertain. From germline, CDR1 is SGDLS and CDR2 YYNGEE. The CDR3 length is 15 residues. Trimming shortened V by 0 bases and J by 2 bases, and 11 bases separated the two germline ends. This CDR3 is CASSVGSVTNYGYTF. For the CDR3, the DNA is TGTGCCAGCAGCGTAGGAAGTGTGACAAACTATGGCTACACCTTC.

This chain joins TRBV6-5 and TRBJ1-1; possibly TRBD1 for D (6 bases). The CDR3 extends over 14 amino acids. The ends were cut back, 0 bases at V and 5 bases at J, with 10 bases in the middle. Germline lookup yields CDR1 MNHEY and CDR2 SVGAGI. The CDR3 DNA sequence: TGTGCCAGCAGTTACTCCGACAGGCGGACTGAAGCTTTCTTT. Translated, it gives CASSYSDRRTEAFF.

The chain recombines TRBV18 with TRBJ1-5, with D tentatively TRBD1 (5 bases). The germline CDR1 and CDR2 sequences are KGHSH and LQKENI. This CDR3 spans 13 amino acids. Trimming removed 5 bases at V and 6 bases at J, with 11 bases between. The chain's CDR3 is CASSSGYGQPQHF. DNA of the CDR3: TGTGCCAGCTCATCAGGGTATGGTCAGCCCCAGCATTTT.

V is TRBV11-2 and J is TRBJ1-1; TRBD1 might be the D (5 bases). Trimming cost V 0 bases and J 1 base, with 12 bases left between them. Germline lookup yields CDR1 SGHAT and CDR2 FQNNGV. The CDR3 totals 16 residues. The CDR3 DNA reads as TGTGCCAGCAGCTTAGAGTTCAGGGTAAAGAACACTGAAGCTTTCTTT. Protein product: CASSLEFRVKNTEAFF.

This chain links TRBV30 with TRBJ1-6, with no clear D. The CDR3 covers 13 residues. Trimming left V 2 bases short and J 4 bases short, with 6 bases between. The germline CDR1 and CDR2 sequences are GTSNPN and SVGIG (reference sequence). In nucleotides, the CDR3 is TGTGCCTGGAGTCCCAGTTATAATTCACCCCTCCACTTT. It yields the protein CAWSPSYNSPLHF. Supplemented by reference TRBV30 and TRBJ1-6, the full variable domain reads SQTIHQWPATLVQPVGSPLSLECTVEGTSNPNLYWYRQAAGRGLQLLFYSVGIGQISSEVPQNLSASRPQDRQFILSSKKLLLSDSGFYLCAWSPSYNSPLHFGNGTRLTVT.

This chain uses TRBV30 with TRBJ1-4; D is unresolved. Trimming left V 3 bases short and J 5 bases short, with 10 bases between. The V gene's germline CDR1 is GTSNPN and CDR2 SVGIG (reference sequence). The CDR3 runs to 13 residues. CDR3 region: CAWRVGGNEKLFF. CDR3 in DNA: TGTGCCTGGAGAGTGGGAGGGAATGAAAAACTGTTTTTT.

V and J are TRBV19 and TRBJ1-2, with 8 bases that match TRBD1. Trimming at V came to 4 bases and at J to 2 bases, leaving 3 bases not matched to a gene. Germline-derived CDR1 and CDR2 are LNHDA and SQIVND (reference sequence). The length of the CDR3 is 14 residues. CDR3 in amino acids: CASSNRDRNYGYTF. CDR3 coding DNA: TGTGCCAGTAGTAACCGGGACAGGAACTATGGCTACACCTTC. Together with reference TRBV19 and TRBJ1-2, the CDR3 gives the full variable domain: DGGITQSPKYLFRKEGQNVTLSCEQNLNHDAMYWYRQDPGQGLRLIYYSQIVNDFQKGDIAEGYSVSREKKESFPLTVTSAQKNPTAFYLCASSNRDRNYGYTFGSGTRLTVV.

In its sample, this clone was seen once. The genes are TRBV27 and TRBJ1-1; D is unclear. Germline V gene data show CDR1 as MNHEY and CDR2 as SMNVEV (reference sequence). The CDR3 covers 14 residues. Trimming removed 5 bases at V and 1 base at J, with 11 bases between. The chain's CDR3 is CASSLQRKNTEAFF. CDR3 DNA sequence: TGTGCCAGCAGTCTGCAGAGGAAGAACACTGAAGCTTTCTTT.

This clone was found once. V gene TRBV4-1 combines with J gene TRBJ2-2, with TRBD1 matching over 12 bases. With V trimmed by 4 bases and J by 6 bases, 3 bases remained unmatched. CDR3 length: 15 amino acids. Germline V gives CDR1 MGHRA, CDR2 YSYEKL. The CDR3 spells CASSPGDRGPGELFF. In DNA form, the CDR3 reads TGCGCCAGCAGCCCCGGGGACAGGGGGCCCGGGGAGCTGTTTTTT.

V and J are TRBV5-4 and TRBJ1-2, with 9 bases fitting TRBD1. The V segment lost 4 bases and the J segment 5 bases; nucleotides outside the gene matches: 6. The CDR3 length is 14 residues. The germline V gene has CDR1 SGHNT and CDR2 YYREEE (reference sequence). The CDR3 DNA is TGTGCCAGCAGCCGTACAGGGGGCGAATATGGCTACACCTTC. Its translation: CASSRTGGEYGYTF.

The chain links TRBV27 to TRBJ1-1; 8 nucleotides match TRBD1. CDR3 length: 17 residues. V gave up 7 bases and J gave up 3 bases; unmatched junction bases: 16. CDR1 is MNHEY and CDR2 is SMNVEV in the germline V gene (reference sequence). Here the CDR3 DNA reads TGTGCCAGCAATCCTATCCTCCTGTCCAGGGGGCACACTGAAGCTTTCTTT. This translates into CASNPILLSRGHTEAFF.

The chain has TRBV11-2 and TRBJ2-1; TRBD2 aligns across 14 bases. CDR3 size: 15 residues. Germline V lookup: CDR1 SGHAT, CDR2 FQNNGV. J lost 5 bases, V lost 4 bases, and 1 base had no gene match. The DNA for the CDR3 is TGTGCCAGCAGCTCGACTAGCGGGGGGGACAATGAGCAGTTCTTC. The encoded protein is CASSSTSGGDNEQFF.

The chain joins TRBV19 to TRBJ1-3; D is ambiguous. Between the trimmed V and J ends, which lost 6 bases and 1 base, there was a span of 10 bases. The CDR3 totals 14 residues. The germline V gene encodes CDR1 LNHDA and CDR2 SQIVND (reference sequence). CDR3 in amino acids: CASRGVISGNTIYF. Here the CDR3 DNA reads TGTGCCAGTAGGGGAGTAATTTCTGGAAACACCATATATTTT.

V is TRBV5-4 and J is TRBJ1-3, with TRBD1 as a possible D gene (5 bases). Per germline, CDR1 SGHNT and CDR2 YYREEE (reference sequence). This CDR3 has 13 residues. The ends were cut back, 1 base at V and 3 bases at J, with 5 bases in the middle. The CDR3 protein is CASSLTGGNTIYF. The CDR3 nucleotides read TGTGCCAGCAGCTTGACAGGTGGAAACACCATATATTTT.

The chain recombines TRBV11-2 with TRBJ2-5; tentative D call: TRBD1 (5 bases). V lost 1 base to trimming and J lost 2 bases, with 14 bases between them. The CDR3 runs 16 residues. CDR1 and CDR2 (germline): SGHAT, FQNNGV. CDR3 bases: TGTGCCAGCAGCTTAGGCCAGACAGTTTCGCAAGAGACCCAGTACTTC. It translates to CASSLGQTVSQETQYF.

V and J are TRBV30 and TRBJ2-4, with TRBD2 matching 9 bases. Germline CDR1 and CDR2: GTSNPN and SVGIG (reference sequence). The CDR3 has 15 residues. Trimming removed 0 bases from V and 4 bases from J; junction bases left unmatched: 4. DNA for the CDR3: TGTGCCTGGAGTGTTGGAAGCGGGGGGAAAAACATTCAGTACTTC. Translating it yields CAWSVGSGGKNIQYF.

V usage is TRBV3-1 (or the pseudogene TRBV3-2) and J usage is TRBJ2-2; TRBD1 might be the D (5 bases). Germline CDR1 is LGHDT and CDR2 is YNNKEL (reference sequence). Trimming stripped 0 bases from V and 6 bases from J, with 8 bases between. This CDR3 is built from 14 residues. The CDR3 region is CASSQDAGPGELFF. The CDR3 DNA reads as TGTGCCAGCAGCCAAGATGCAGGGCCCGGGGAGCTGTTTTTT.

V is TRBV29-1 and J is TRBJ2-4; TRBD1 matches at 7 bases. Germline lookup yields CDR1 SQVTM and CDR2 ANQGSEA. The CDR3 is made up of 13 amino acids. Losses at the gene ends were 7 bases for V and 7 bases for J; bases not matched to a gene: 10. The CDR3 is CSGTSGGGNIQYF. The CDR3 nucleotides are TGCAGCGGAACTTCAGGGGGTGGGAACATTCAGTACTTC. The full variable domain, in which reference TRBV29-1 and TRBJ2-4 provide the parts outside the CDR3, is SAVISQKPSRDICQRGTSLTIQCQVDSQVTMMFWYRQQPGQSLTLIATANQGSEATYESGFVIDKFPISRPNLTFSTLTVSNMSPEDSSIYLCSGTSGGGNIQYFGAGTRLSVL.

The chain uses TRBV4-1 and TRBJ1-1; TRBD1 matches at 9 bases. Germline assignment: CDR1 MGHRA and CDR2 YSYEKL. The CDR3 is made up of 15 amino acids. After removal of 3 bases from V and 6 bases from J, the junction contained 8 bases not matched to a gene. Here the CDR3 DNA reads TGCGCCAGCAGCCATTTCCGGGACAGGGAGGCTGAAGCTTTCTTT. It translates to CASSHFRDREAEAFF.

The chain uses TRBV5-6 and TRBJ2-7, with D perhaps matching TRBD2 (5 bases). The CDR3 consists of 13 residues. The germline CDR1 and CDR2 sequences are SGHDT and YYEEEE. V gave up 4 bases and J gave up 2 bases, with 10 bases separating them. The CDR3: CASSRAGAYEQYF. The DNA for the CDR3 is TGTGCCAGCAGCCGAGCCGGGGCCTACGAGCAGTACTTC.

This clone was counted between two and nine times. J is TRBJ1-1 and V is TRBV4-1; D unclear. The CDR3 sequence is 15 residues long. Germline-derived CDR1 and CDR2 are MGHRA and YSYEKL. Trimming pared 4 bases from V and 5 bases from J, leaving 17 bases between. The CDR3 DNA is TGCGCCAGCAGCCGGACCGATACGGGATTTACTGAAGCTTTCTTT. Translating gives CASSRTDTGFTEAFF.